The following is a T cell receptor (beta chain) sequence with its context. What it binds is not known. This specimen comes from a study of graft-versus-host responses after intestinal transplantation. Overall study: Following induction with anti-thymocyte globulin, all recipients were given tacrolimus and steroids for three to four years.

Profiling relied on immunoSEQ multiplex PCR, and the TCRdb table lists in-frame clones only, not all of them. The sample yields around 100,000 clones, 80% to 95% seen once. Germline V CDR1 and CDR2: LNHDA, SQIVND (reference sequence). This CDR3 has 13 amino acids. Trimming removed 3 bases from V and 6 bases from J, with 11 bases in between. The receptor was derived from a human donor who received an intestinal transplant. Source: unstimulated CD8+ T cells sorted from spleen or lymph node cells, taken before intestinal transplant. The chain employs TRBV19 and TRBJ1-2; D unclear. The CDR3 nucleotides are TGTGCCAGTAGTATCGTCAAATGGGATGGCTACACCTTC. It yields the protein CASSIVKWDGYTF.